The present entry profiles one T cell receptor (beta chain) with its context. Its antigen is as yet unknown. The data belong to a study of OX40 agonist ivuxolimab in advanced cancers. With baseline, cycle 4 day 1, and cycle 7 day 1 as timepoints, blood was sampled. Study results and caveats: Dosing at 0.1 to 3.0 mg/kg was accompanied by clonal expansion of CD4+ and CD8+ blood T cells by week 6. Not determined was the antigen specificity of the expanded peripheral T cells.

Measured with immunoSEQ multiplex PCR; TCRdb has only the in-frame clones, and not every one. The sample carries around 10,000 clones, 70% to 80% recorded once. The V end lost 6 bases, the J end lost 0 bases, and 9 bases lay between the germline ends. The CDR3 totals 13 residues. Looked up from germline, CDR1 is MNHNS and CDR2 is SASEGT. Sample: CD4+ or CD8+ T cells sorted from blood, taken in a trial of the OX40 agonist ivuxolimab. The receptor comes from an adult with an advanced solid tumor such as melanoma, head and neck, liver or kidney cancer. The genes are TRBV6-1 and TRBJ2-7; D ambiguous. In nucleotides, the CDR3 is TGTGCCAGCAGAACATGGAGCTCCTACGAGCAGTACTTC. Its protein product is CASRTWSSYEQYF.